The following is a T cell receptor beta chain sequence with its context. Its antigen is not yet known. No base quality values were provided; no much bigger clone lies one nucleotide off. CD8 naive samples were obtained by positive selection for CCR7 among CD45RO-negative cells, yielding a CD45RA+CCR7+ population from which TemRA cells were excluded. The donors were healthy, HIV-negative adults who had no recently reported acute infections or vaccinations. Every donor was a Caucasian adult residing in Nashville, Tennessee, USA. Blood was obtained by leukapheresis, after which PBMCs were separated by Ficoll-Histopaque density gradient centrifugation and cryopreserved in liquid nitrogen vapor phase. Purity and quantity of every magnetically sorted T cell population were checked by analytical flow cytometry. Genomic DNA was isolated from each sorted fraction and quantified by UV absorbance on a Nanodrop 2000c.

TCR CDR3 regions were amplified from genomic DNA by multiplex PCR using the deep immunoSEQ assay. For each cell subset, the extracted genomic DNA was distributed evenly across all wells of several immunoSEQ 96-well plates, and each plate served as one replicate. For sorted subsets, 200 to 250 ng of genomic DNA, equivalent to tens of thousands of T cell genomes, went into each replicate PCR. Purified libraries were quantified with a Qubit 3.0 fluorometer, sized on a Bioanalyzer 2100, and re-quantified with the KAPA Library Quantification kit. Every immunoSEQ 96-well plate was sequenced on a dedicated single-read 150-cycle Illumina NextSeq 550 flow cell. Concerning the study's data processing: The immunoSEQ output contained only junctional sequences without quality scores, so filtering could not match that applied to full-length reads. Sequences were annotated with PyIR, a Python wrapper for IgBLAST v1.9, using IMGT germline references to assign V/J genes and CDR3. Reads were filtered out if the reads had weak V/J assignments (E-value above 1e-6), no CDR3, stop codons, out-of-frame junctions, or ambiguous translated residues. V3J clonotypes were defined as sequences sharing the same inferred V gene, J gene, and CDR3 amino acid sequence. The percentage overlap between two repertoires was calculated by dividing the number of shared unique clonotypes by the size of the smaller repertoire. Three approaches were used to assess repertoire richness: RTK rarefaction, the Chao1 estimator, and Recon v2.1 estimates of unobserved clonotypes. Generation probabilities were computed with OLGA for all TCRbeta clonotypes obtained by the gDNA method from several donors. TCRdb stores this immuneACCESS table with in-frame sequences only. Part of the clones is absent; in the studies checked, under half of the shortfall reflects unresolved V genes, and no reason is known for the rest. That table gives V, J and clone size, and the DNA gave D and trimming. The sample table holds approximately 590,000 clones, of which around 95% were seen once. The ten most abundant clones make up roughly 0.1% of the sample.

At the junction V is shortened by 9 bases and J by 6 bases, with 9 bases in between. From cysteine to phenylalanine, the CDR3 is 10 amino acids long. Just CDR3 DNA is preserved here, 30 bases in frame from base 1. CDR1 SGHAT and CDR2 FQNNGV are derived from the germline V gene. The entry originates in a study of shared clonotypes between healthy human individuals (dated by TCRdb to 2020 to 2022). Background for the entire study: The cohort included three men and a couple of women between 18 and 49 years of age. To increase sequencing depth and limit assay-specific biases, TCR repertoire library preparation and sequencing were carried out by different laboratories using diverse techniques. To estimate repertoire size and how much clonotype sharing occurs between individuals, the study deeply sequenced the blood TCR repertoires of about 5 healthy adults. Each donor's leukapheresis produced roughly between roughly 0.85 and 10 billion PBMCs. For each donor, three plates each were used for CD4 naive and CD4 memory, two plates were used for CD8 naive, and one plate was used for CD8 memory.

Broader findings and caveats from the paper: Sampling was limited to blood, and TCR repertoires in tissue likely differ from TCR repertoires in blood. Pairwise subsampling indicated that sequencing depth was expected to affect the degree of clonotype sharing among donors. Higher generation probabilities were observed for clonotypes shared by all four sorted-subset donors than for non-shared clonotypes. Estimated clonotype richness was generally larger for naive than for memory subsets. About 5% of naive CD4, more than 3% of naive CD8, about 2.1% of memory CD4, and about 0.4% of memory CD8 clonotypes were shared across several donors. Rarefaction of sorted-subset datasets indicated incomplete sequencing despite the large sequencing depth. The small number of donors limited the genetic and exposure-history diversity represented.

The receptor chain draws on TRBV11-2 and TRBJ2-7; the D segment could be TRBD2, given 6 matching bases. The clonotype comes from a woman in her twenties or thirties in good health. Specimen: naive CD8+ T cells sorted from blood. Sample cell subset or site, as interpreted from the label and publication: CD45RA+CCR7+. The nucleotide sequence reads TGTGCCAGTCGGGGGATCGAGCAGTACTTC. The encoded protein is CASRGIEQYF.